Following are 14 T cell receptor beta chains from one sample sequenced in a study of identical twins. TCRdb itself ran the 5' RACE reads through MiXCR, one entry per CDR3 protein. The table lists hundreds of thousands of distinct CDR3 sequences, 21% of them singletons, with roughly 4% in the top ten. A further study also used this sample, focusing on T cells expressing NK-cell markers.

Sequencing used PBMCs. The receptors come from a young woman in good health.

V and J are TRBV15 and TRBJ2-7; 14 bases map to TRBD2. Germline V gene lookup returns CDR1 LNHNV and CDR2 YYDKDF (reference sequence). The CDR3 contains 15 residues. J lost 5 bases, V lost 5 bases, and 5 bases had no gene match. CDR3 amino acids: CATSRLAGGLDEQYF. The CDR3 DNA reads as TGTGCCACCAGCCGACTAGCGGGAGGGCTGGACGAGCAGTACTTC. Full variable domain (missing parts from reference TRBV15 and TRBJ2-7): DAMVIQNPRYQVTQFGKPVTLSCSQTLNHNVMYWYQQKSSQAPKLLFHYYDKDFNNEADTPDNFQSRRPNTSFCFLDIRSPGLGDTAMYLCATSRLAGGLDEQYFGPGTRLTVT.

The CDR3, as DNA: TGTGCCAGCAGAATACAAAGGGACACTGAAGCTTTCTTT. This codes for CASRIQRDTEAFF. The V and J genes are TRBV6-1 and TRBJ1-1; D unclear. V was shortened by 6 bases and J by 3 bases, with 11 bases between the two germline ends. The CDR3 covers 13 residues. Per germline, CDR1 MNHNS and CDR2 SASEGT.

The chain is built from TRBV6-2 or TRBV6-3 and TRBJ2-7; the D is unclear. Trimming took 0 bases from V and 3 from J, leaving 12 bases between them. The CDR3 has 15 residues. CDR1 and CDR2 from the germline V gene are MNHEY and SVGEGT. Written as DNA, the CDR3 is TGTGCCAGCAGTTACTCGATAGGCGGTTTCTACGAGCAGTACTTC. Translated: CASSYSIGGFYEQYF.

This clonotype was seen a handful of times. This chain connects TRBV5-1 to TRBJ1-1, with 10 bases lining up with TRBD1. The CDR3 is made up of 15 amino acids. Germline CDR1 SGHRS, CDR2 YFSETQ. With V trimmed by 6 bases and J by 1 base, 6 bases remained unmatched. The CDR3, as DNA: TGCGCCAGCAACCGACAGGGGGCCGGGAACACTGAAGCTTTCTTT. This sequence encodes CASNRQGAGNTEAFF.

In this sample, this clonotype turned up a few times. V usage is TRBV20-1 and J usage is TRBJ1-2; D gene unclear. The CDR3 runs 14 residues. The V gene lost 0 bases and the J gene lost 4 bases, with 12 bases spanning the gap. Per the germline V gene, CDR1 is DFQATT and CDR2 is SNEGSKA (reference sequence). CDR3 loop: CSARDLQTSYGYTF. The CDR3 DNA sequence: TGCAGTGCTAGAGATCTACAGACCAGCTATGGCTACACCTTC.

This clonotype was picked up a small number of times. This chain joins TRBV15 and TRBJ2-1; no clear D. Trimming removed 1 base from V and 7 bases from J, with 11 bases in between. Germline V gene lookup returns CDR1 LNHNV and CDR2 YYDKDF (reference sequence). The CDR3 runs 14 residues. The CDR3 sequence is CATSRGGSQNEQFF. DNA for the CDR3: TGTGCCACCAGCAGAGGAGGAAGTCAGAATGAGCAGTTCTTC.

This clonotype occurred a few times. The chain couples TRBV4-2 to TRBJ2-3, with 7 nucleotides matching TRBD2. With V trimmed by 3 bases and J by 3 bases, 3 bases remained unmatched. CDR1 and CDR2 (germline): LGHNA, YNFKEQ. This CDR3 has 14 residues. The CDR3 loop is CASSQTSQTDTQYF. CDR3 sequence (DNA): TGTGCCAGCAGCCAGACTAGCCAGACAGATACGCAGTATTTT.

The CDR3 protein is CASSPGDPGSGNEQFF. The CDR3 DNA reads TGTGCCAGCAGCCCGGGAGACCCGGGGAGCGGGAATGAGCAGTTCTTC. The chain is built from TRBV7-2 and TRBJ2-1, with D possibly TRBD2 on 6 matching bases. V was cut by 5 bases and J by 7 bases, with 21 bases left in between. Per germline, CDR1 SGHTA and CDR2 FQGNSA. This CDR3 region has 16 residues.

This clonotype was recorded at least ten times. The V call is TRBV29-1, the J call TRBJ2-7, with D possibly being TRBD2 (5 bases). The CDR3 runs 12 residues. Germline V lookup: CDR1 SQVTM, CDR2 ANQGSEA. V shed 6 bases and J shed 3 bases, with 12 bases lying between them. In nucleotides, the CDR3 is TGCAGCGTCGAGGGCCCATACTACGAGCAGTACTTC. Its translation: CSVEGPYYEQYF.

The chain links TRBV7-8 to TRBJ2-7; D remains unclear. Per the germline V gene, CDR1 is SGHVS and CDR2 is FQNEAQ. This CDR3 is built from 12 residues. V was trimmed by 2 bases and J by 5 bases, leaving 7 bases between them. The CDR3 region is CASSLRADEQYF. The CDR3 bases are TGTGCCAGCAGCTTAAGGGCCGACGAGCAGTACTTC.

This clonotype was picked up many times. V is TRBV5-1 and J is TRBJ1-2; D might be TRBD1 (5 bases). Between the trimmed V and J ends, which lost 3 bases and 2 bases, there was a span of 11 bases. This CDR3 has 14 residues. Germline V lookup: CDR1 SGHRS, CDR2 YFSETQ. Here the CDR3 DNA reads TGCGCCAGCAGCTCGACAGCCGGCAACTATGGCTACACCTTC. Its protein is CASSSTAGNYGYTF.

The chain employs TRBV7-2 and TRBJ1-1, with D possibly being TRBD1 (5 bases). The CDR3 is 14 residues long. Germline V gene data show CDR1 as SGHTA and CDR2 as FQGNSA. V was pared by 5 bases and J by 2 bases, with 12 bases between. CDR3 nucleotide sequence: TGTGCCAGCAGCATTGCGGGGGACAACACTGAAGCTTTCTTT. It codes for CASSIAGDNTEAFF.

This clonotype appeared a single time. The gene calls are TRBV7-2 and TRBJ1-1; no clear D gene. CDR3 length: 14 amino acids. Germline V lookup: CDR1 SGHTA, CDR2 FQGNSA. The ends were cut back, 0 bases at V and 7 bases at J, with 12 bases in the middle. CDR3 DNA: TGTGCCAGCAGCTTAGCGATGACCCTCGTTGAAGCTTTCTTT. Its protein product is CASSLAMTLVEAFF.

This clonotype appeared many times. The rearrangement links TRBV3-1 to TRBJ1-2; weak D call: TRBD1 (6 bases). The CDR3 has 16 amino acids. V shed 5 bases and J shed 7 bases, with 23 bases lying between them. CDR1 LGHDT and CDR2 YNNKEL come from the germline V gene (reference sequence). DNA of the CDR3: TGTGCCAGCAGCGTTTCGAAACCAGGGACAAGGGGTGGCTACACCTTC. This codes for CASSVSKPGTRGGYTF. The whole variable domain, filled in from reference TRBV3-1 and TRBJ1-2, reads DTAVSQTPKYLVTQMGNDKSIKCEQNLGHDTMYWYKQDSKKFLKIMFSYNNKELIINETVPNRFSPKSPDKAHLNLHINSLELGDSAVYFCASSVSKPGTRGGYTFGSGTRLTVV.